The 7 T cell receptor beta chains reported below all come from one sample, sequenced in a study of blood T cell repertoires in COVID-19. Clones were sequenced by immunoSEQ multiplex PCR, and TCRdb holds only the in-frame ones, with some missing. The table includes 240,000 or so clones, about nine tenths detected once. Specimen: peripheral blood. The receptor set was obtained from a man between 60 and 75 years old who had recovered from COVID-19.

This CDR3 is CASSGRGQGPDTQYF. The DNA for the CDR3 is TGTGCCAGCAGCGGTAGGGGGCAGGGTCCAGATACGCAGTATTTT. This chain links TRBV9 with TRBJ2-3, with 7 bases lining up with TRBD1. J lost 4 bases, V lost 3 bases, and 8 bases had no gene match. The CDR3 consists of 15 residues. CDR1 and CDR2 (germline): SGDLS, YYNGEE.

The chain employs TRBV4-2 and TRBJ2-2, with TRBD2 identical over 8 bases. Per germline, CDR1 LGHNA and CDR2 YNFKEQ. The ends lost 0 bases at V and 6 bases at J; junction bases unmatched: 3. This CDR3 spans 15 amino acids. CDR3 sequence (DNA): TGTGCCAGCAGCCAAGATTCCGGGAGGGCCGGGGAGCTGTTTTTT. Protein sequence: CASSQDSGRAGELFF.

In DNA, the CDR3 is TGTGCCAGCAGCCCCCGGACAGGGGCAGAAGCTTTCTTT. Translation: CASSPRTGAEAFF. V usage is TRBV9 and J usage is TRBJ1-1; 9 nucleotides agree with TRBD1. This CDR3 is 13 amino acids long. Trimming took 4 bases from V and 8 from J; bases not matched to a gene: 6. Germline lookup yields CDR1 SGDLS and CDR2 YYNGEE. The whole variable domain, filled in from reference TRBV9 and TRBJ1-1, reads DSGVTQTPKHLITATGQRVTLRCSPRSGDLSVYWYQQSLDQGLQFLIQYYNGEERAKGNILERFSAQQFPDLHSELNLSSLELGDSALYFCASSPRTGAEAFFGQGTRLTVV.

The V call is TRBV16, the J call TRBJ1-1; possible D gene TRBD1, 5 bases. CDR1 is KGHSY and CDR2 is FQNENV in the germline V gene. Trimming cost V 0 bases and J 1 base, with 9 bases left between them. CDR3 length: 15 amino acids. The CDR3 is CASSQSPGGNTEAFF. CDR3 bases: TGTGCCAGCAGCCAATCCCCCGGGGGGAACACTGAAGCTTTCTTT.

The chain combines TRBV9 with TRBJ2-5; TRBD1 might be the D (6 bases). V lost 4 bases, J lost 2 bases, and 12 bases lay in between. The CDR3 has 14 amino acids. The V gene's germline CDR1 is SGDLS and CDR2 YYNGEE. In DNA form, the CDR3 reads TGTGCCAGCAGCACTAGGGGGAATCAAGAGACCCAGTACTTC. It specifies CASSTRGNQETQYF.

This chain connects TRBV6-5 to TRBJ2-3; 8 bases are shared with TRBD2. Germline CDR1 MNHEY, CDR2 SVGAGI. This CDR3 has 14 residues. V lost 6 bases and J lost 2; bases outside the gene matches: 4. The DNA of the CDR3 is TGTGCCAGCAGGCGGGGGGATAACACAGATACGCAGTATTTT. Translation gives CASRRGDNTDTQYF.

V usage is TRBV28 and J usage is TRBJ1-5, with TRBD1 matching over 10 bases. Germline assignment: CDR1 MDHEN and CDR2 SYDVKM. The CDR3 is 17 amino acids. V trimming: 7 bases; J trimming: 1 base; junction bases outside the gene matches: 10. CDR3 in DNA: TGTGCCAGCACTTACTCGACAGGGGGCAGGAGCAATCAGCCCCAGCATTTT. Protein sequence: CASTYSTGGRSNQPQHF.